This T cell receptor beta chain derives from a study of cytomegalovirus exposure and HLA in healthy donors. The study's findings and limits: TCR association rates varied by HLA locus in a later analysis, with DRB1 highest and HLA-C lowest. Reportedly, a later analysis found an Asian-associated ancestry cluster had fewer N-insertions than the approximately 670-donor mean. About 87% or about 30% of the time was how often most TCR beta V segments were productive, according to an earlier analysis. Clonal expansion was found to be greater in HLA-associated TCR beta chains than in equally common others in a later analysis.

Use of 60 Vbeta and 13 Jbeta primers characterized the PCR. The data were produced by immunoSEQ multiplex PCR, yet TCRdb's version contains in-frame clones alone and is incomplete. The table lists approximately 190,000 clones, roughly 82% of them singletons. As regards this clone: What it binds is unknown.

The CDR3 has 15 residues. Trimming took off 6 bases at V and 4 bases at J, with 13 bases between the two ends. Germline V lookup: CDR1 MNHEY, CDR2 SVGAGI. Sequenced sample: PBMCs. This chain connects TRBV6-5 to TRBJ1-6, with D possibly matching TRBD1 (5 bases). The receptor was isolated from a woman aged 45-65 years in good health and CMV-seropositive. This CDR3 is CASSPPGLYNSPLHF. The CDR3, as DNA: TGTGCCAGCAGCCCCCCGGGACTTTATAATTCACCCCTCCACTTT.